The clone carrying this T cell receptor (beta chain) appeared a few times. The antigen is not known. The data belong to a study of T-cell reconstitution after alpha-beta-depleted transplantation in children. Regarding the study as a whole: Expanded clones from the graft, numbering several hundred, reportedly supplied alpha-beta T cells about two months after transplant. High day-60 TCRbeta diversity in some patients came from surviving recipient T cells and thymic progenitors. Newly generated T cells supplied most T-cell counts and diversity one year post-transplant.

Library preparation (for TCRbeta) was performed with unique molecular identifiers. MiXCR was run by TCRdb on the PCR reads, yielding one entry per CDR3 protein. The table has approximately 190,000 distinct CDR3 sequences, 7.5% to 9.5% seen once. The length of the CDR3 is 14 residues. Trimming shortened V by 2 bases and J by 5 bases, and 10 bases separated the two germline ends. This sequence was found in a male patient aged 2-15 years who had a stem cell transplant for acute myeloid leukemia, so the T cells may come from the graft donor. The sample consisted of PBMCs, mostly from graft donor cells, taken 360 days after TCRalphabeta/CD19-depleted stem cell transplant. The chain has TRBV12-3 or TRBV12-4 and TRBJ1-5; D possibly corresponds to TRBD1 (6 bases). The DNA of the CDR3 is TGTGCCAGCAGTTTAAACAGGGTCGATCAGCCCCAGCATTTT. Its translation: CASSLNRVDQPQHF.